The 11 T cell receptor beta chains given below trace back to one sample, sequenced in a study of identical twins. TCRdb re-called the 5' RACE reads with MiXCR, one entry per CDR3 protein. The table shows under 350,000 distinct CDR3 sequences, with roughly 10% occurring only once. This same sample was also taken into another study, of yellow fever vaccine responses in identical twins.

Sequenced: CD8+ T cells sorted from blood. These receptors were obtained from a woman between 18 and 30 years old in good health.

The chain uses TRBV12-3 or TRBV12-4 and TRBJ2-7, with D maybe TRBD2 (5 bases). V was cut by 2 bases and J by 7 bases, with 12 bases left in between. The CDR3 extends over 13 amino acids. CDR3 sequence: CASSLRLAWEQYF. The CDR3, as DNA: TGTGCCAGCAGTTTAAGGCTAGCTTGGGAGCAGTACTTC.

This clonotype was picked up a small number of times. The chain recombines TRBV5-6 with TRBJ2-1; the match to TRBD2 covers 14 bases. The CDR3 is made up of 17 amino acids. Per germline, CDR1 SGHDT and CDR2 YYEEEE. With V trimmed by 4 bases and J by 7 bases, 10 bases remained unmatched. As DNA, the CDR3 is TGTGCCAGCAGCCTGTACGGGACTAGCGGGAGTGTGAATGAGCAGTTCTTC. Translation: CASSLYGTSGSVNEQFF.

The rearrangement uses TRBV18 and TRBJ1-4, with a possible D match to TRBD1 (5 bases). Trimming took 2 bases from V and 5 from J, leaving 15 bases between them. The length of the CDR3 is 16 residues. Germline V gene sequence: CDR1 KGHSH, CDR2 LQKENI. CDR3 coding DNA: TGTGCCAGCTCACCAAAGGGACCTCCACTGAATGAAAAACTGTTTTTT. It translates to CASSPKGPPLNEKLFF.

This clonotype was counted a few times. The V and J genes are TRBV29-1 and TRBJ2-7; 7 positions agree with TRBD2. The CDR3 covers 12 residues. Germline trimming cut 6 bases from V and 3 bases from J; bases unmatched to any gene: 5. Germline loops: CDR1 SQVTM, CDR2 ANQGSEA. CDR3 coding DNA: TGCAGCGTCCGGGGGGAATACTACGAGCAGTACTTC. Its protein is CSVRGEYYEQYF.

In this sample, this clonotype turned up a few times. The chain uses TRBV29-1 and TRBJ2-7; no clear D. This CDR3 is built from 13 residues. Germline CDR1 is SQVTM and CDR2 is ANQGSEA. V dropped 4 bases and J dropped 3 bases, with 13 bases sitting between them. The CDR3 region is CSVAEINFYEQYF. The CDR3 DNA reads TGCAGCGTTGCCGAAATAAACTTCTACGAGCAGTACTTC.

The rearrangement links TRBV13 to TRBJ2-1; TRBD2 agrees at 7 bases. Germline V gene data show CDR1 as PRHDT and CDR2 as FYEKMQ (reference sequence). V lost 4 bases, J lost 6 bases, and 12 bases stayed unmatched. This CDR3 has 16 amino acids. CDR3 protein: CASSSRLAELRNEQFF. DNA for the CDR3: TGTGCCAGCAGCTCCCGACTAGCAGAGCTGCGCAATGAGCAGTTCTTC.

The rearrangement links TRBV5-1 to TRBJ2-1; 11 nucleotides line up with TRBD2. The CDR3 contains 18 residues. CDR1 and CDR2 (germline): SGHRS, YFSETQ. The V segment lost 0 bases and the J segment 5 bases; nucleotides outside the gene matches: 10. The CDR3 reads CASSLEGIAGGVDNEQFF. For the CDR3, the DNA is TGCGCCAGCAGCTTGGAGGGGATAGCGGGAGGGGTCGACAATGAGCAGTTCTTC.

This rearrangement joins TRBV11-2 to TRBJ2-6; D remains ambiguous. Germline CDR1 reads SGHAT; CDR2 reads FQNNGV. Trimming shortened V by 4 bases and J by 2 bases, and 12 bases separated the two germline ends. The CDR3 is made up of 16 amino acids. The CDR3 sequence is CASSSFDGPGANVLTF. CDR3 bases: TGTGCCAGCAGCTCATTCGACGGACCTGGGGCCAACGTCCTGACTTTC.

The chain recombines TRBV18 with TRBJ2-6; D is unresolved. This CDR3 region has 14 residues. V was trimmed by 8 bases and J by 2 bases, leaving 10 bases between them. CDR1 KGHSH and CDR2 LQKENI come from the germline V gene. CDR3 nucleotides: TGTGCCAGCCCCTTGGGTGCTGGGGCCAACGTCCTGACTTTC. Protein: CASPLGAGANVLTF.

This rearrangement joins TRBV3-1 to TRBJ2-2; D assignment may be TRBD1 or TRBD2 (5 bases each). CDR1 is LGHDT and CDR2 is YNNKEL in the germline V gene (reference sequence). The CDR3 contains 15 residues. V lost 4 bases, J lost 6 bases, and 15 bases lay in between. CDR3 amino acids: CASSPSEGRAGELFF. The CDR3 nucleotides are TGTGCCAGCAGCCCCTCAGAGGGGCGTGCCGGGGAGCTGTTTTTT.

The gene calls are TRBV6-5 and TRBJ2-1; 8 bases are shared with TRBD1. This CDR3 comprises 16 residues. Germline V gene data show CDR1 as MNHEY and CDR2 as SVGAGI. V shed 4 bases, J shed 5 bases, and the junction held 10 bases outside the gene matches. The CDR3 is CASSLYLGQGNNEQFF. The CDR3 DNA reads as TGTGCCAGCAGTTTATACTTAGGACAGGGCAACAATGAGCAGTTCTTC.